This entry describes one T cell receptor beta chain. What it recognizes is unknown. The data were obtained in a study of brain T cells in children with intractable seizures. Points from the study as a whole: HCMV serostatus was not known, and viral specificity came from CDR3 similarity only. Each case's top public CDR3 resembled known HCMV, EBV or influenza A CDR3s.

This CDR3 spans 15 amino acids. Germline loops: CDR1 DFQATT, CDR2 SNEGSKA (reference sequence). Deletions cut 3 bases from V and 0 bases from J, with 11 bases between. Sequencing was limited to surgery cases with top T cell transcript signatures in brain tissue. At least one anti-epileptic drug was given before surgery. Sequenced by immunoSEQ multiplex PCR; TCRdb stores in-frame clones only, minus some. Found here are approximately 5,200 clones, around 90% of them singletons; the top ten hold under 2%. This clonotype was sampled from a boy under two years old with focal cortical dysplasia and intractable seizures. This specimen was resected brain tissue, taken at surgery. The genes are TRBV20-1 and TRBJ2-2, with D possibly matching TRBD1 (6 bases). CDR3: CSASFAGANTGELFF. CDR3 DNA sequence: TGCAGTGCTAGTTTCGCAGGGGCGAACACCGGGGAGCTGTTTTTT.